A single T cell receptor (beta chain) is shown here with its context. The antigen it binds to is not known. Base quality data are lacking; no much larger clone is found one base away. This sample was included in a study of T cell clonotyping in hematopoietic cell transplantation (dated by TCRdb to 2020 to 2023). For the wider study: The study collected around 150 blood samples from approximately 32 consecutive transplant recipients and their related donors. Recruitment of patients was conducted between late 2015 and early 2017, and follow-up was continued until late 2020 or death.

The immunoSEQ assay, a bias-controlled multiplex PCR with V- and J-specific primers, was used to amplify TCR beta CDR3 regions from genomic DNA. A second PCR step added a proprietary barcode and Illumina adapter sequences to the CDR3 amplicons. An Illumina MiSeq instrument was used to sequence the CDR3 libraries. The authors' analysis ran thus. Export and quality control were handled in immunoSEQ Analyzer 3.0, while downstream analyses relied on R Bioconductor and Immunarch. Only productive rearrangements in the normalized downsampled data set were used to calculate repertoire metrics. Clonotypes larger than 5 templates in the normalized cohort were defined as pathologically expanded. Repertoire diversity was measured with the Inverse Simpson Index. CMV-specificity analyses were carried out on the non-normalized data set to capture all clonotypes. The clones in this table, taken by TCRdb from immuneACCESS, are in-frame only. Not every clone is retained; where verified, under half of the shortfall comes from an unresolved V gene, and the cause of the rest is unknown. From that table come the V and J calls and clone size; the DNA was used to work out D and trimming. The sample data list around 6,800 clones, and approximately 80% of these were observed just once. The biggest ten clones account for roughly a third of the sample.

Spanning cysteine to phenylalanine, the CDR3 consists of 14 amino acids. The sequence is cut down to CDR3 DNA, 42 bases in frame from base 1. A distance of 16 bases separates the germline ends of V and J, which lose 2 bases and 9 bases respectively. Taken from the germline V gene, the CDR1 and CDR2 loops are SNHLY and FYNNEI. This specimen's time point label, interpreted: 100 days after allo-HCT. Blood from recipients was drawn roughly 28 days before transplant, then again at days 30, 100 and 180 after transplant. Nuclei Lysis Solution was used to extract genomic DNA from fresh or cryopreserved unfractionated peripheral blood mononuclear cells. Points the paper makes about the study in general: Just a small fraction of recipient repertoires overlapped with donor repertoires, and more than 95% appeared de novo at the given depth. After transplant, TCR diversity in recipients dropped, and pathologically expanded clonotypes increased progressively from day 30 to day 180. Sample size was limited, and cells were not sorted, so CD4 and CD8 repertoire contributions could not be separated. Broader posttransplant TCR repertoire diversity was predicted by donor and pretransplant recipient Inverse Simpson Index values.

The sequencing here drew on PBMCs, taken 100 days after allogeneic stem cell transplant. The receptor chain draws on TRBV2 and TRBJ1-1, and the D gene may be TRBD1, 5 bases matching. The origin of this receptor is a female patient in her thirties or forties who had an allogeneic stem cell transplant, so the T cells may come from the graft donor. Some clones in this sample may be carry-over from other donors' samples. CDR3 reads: CASSEQGAGAQAFF. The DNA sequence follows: TGTGCCAGCAGTGAACAAGGGGCAGGAGCGCAAGCTTTCTTT.